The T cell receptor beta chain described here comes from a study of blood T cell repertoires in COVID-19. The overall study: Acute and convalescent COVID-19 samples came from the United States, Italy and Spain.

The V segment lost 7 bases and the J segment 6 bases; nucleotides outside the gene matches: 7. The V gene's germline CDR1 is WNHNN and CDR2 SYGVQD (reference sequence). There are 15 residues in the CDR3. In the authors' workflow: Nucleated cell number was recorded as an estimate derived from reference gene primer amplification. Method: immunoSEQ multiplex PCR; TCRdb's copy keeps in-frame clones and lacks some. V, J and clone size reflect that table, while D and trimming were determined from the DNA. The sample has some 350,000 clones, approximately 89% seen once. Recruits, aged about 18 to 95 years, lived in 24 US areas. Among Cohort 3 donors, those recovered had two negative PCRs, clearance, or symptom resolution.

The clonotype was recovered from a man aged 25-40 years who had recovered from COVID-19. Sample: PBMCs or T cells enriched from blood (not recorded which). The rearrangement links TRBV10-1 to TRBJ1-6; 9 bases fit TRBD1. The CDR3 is CASIDRDRANSPLHF. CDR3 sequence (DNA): TGCGCCAGCATTGACCGGGACAGGGCTAATTCACCCCTCCACTTT.